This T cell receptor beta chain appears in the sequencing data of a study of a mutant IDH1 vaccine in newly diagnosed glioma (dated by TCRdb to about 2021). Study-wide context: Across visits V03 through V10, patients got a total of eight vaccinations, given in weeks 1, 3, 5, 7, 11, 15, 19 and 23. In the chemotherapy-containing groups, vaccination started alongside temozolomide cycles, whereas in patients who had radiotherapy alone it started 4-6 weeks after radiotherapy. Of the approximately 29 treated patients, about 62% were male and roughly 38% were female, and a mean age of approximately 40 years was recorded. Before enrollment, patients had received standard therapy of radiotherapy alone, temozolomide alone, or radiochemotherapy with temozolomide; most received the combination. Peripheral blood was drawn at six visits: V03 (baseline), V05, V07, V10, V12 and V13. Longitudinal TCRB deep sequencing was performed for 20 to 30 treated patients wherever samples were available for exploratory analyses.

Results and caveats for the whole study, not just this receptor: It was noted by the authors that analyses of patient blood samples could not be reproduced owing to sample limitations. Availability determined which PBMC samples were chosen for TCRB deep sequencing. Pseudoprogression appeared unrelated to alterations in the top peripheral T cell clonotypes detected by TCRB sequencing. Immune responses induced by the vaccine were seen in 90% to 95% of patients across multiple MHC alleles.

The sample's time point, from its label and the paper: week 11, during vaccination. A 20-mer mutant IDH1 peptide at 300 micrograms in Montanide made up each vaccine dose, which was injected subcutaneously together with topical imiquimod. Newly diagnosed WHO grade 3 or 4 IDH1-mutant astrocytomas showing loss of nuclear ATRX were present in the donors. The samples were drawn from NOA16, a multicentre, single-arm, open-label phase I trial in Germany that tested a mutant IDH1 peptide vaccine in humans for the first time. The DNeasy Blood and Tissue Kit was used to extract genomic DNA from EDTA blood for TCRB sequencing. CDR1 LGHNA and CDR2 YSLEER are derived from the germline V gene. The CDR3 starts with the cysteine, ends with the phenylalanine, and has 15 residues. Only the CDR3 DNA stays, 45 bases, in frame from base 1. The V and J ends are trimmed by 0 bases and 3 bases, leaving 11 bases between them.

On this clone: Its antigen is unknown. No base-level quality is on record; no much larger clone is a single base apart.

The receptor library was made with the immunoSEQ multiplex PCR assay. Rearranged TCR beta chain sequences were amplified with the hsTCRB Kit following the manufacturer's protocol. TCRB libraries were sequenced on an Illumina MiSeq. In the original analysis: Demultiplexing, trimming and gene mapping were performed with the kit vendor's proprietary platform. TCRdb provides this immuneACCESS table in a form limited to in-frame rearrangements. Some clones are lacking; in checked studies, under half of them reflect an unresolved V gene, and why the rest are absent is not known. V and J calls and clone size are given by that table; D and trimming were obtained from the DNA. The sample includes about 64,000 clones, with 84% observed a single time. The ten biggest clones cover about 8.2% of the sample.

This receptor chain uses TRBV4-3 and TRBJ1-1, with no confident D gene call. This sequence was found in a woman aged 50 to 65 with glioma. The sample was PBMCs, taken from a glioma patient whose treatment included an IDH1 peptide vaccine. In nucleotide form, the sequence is TGCGCCAGCAGCCAAGATCTGGTTGCTTACACTGAAGCTTTCTTT. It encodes CASSQDLVAYTEAFF.